This record looks at one TCR beta chain sequence and its context. Cohort placement rested on clinical history that participants reported themselves. A case of COVID-19 had been met by exposed participants within 2 weeks before study entry. The data are from a study of blood T cell repertoires in COVID-19. After removal of 4 bases from V and 5 bases from J, the junction contained 5 bases not matched to a gene. The V gene's germline CDR1 is SGHRS and CDR2 YFSETQ. This CDR3 spans 13 amino acids. The table came from immunoSEQ multiplex PCR; TCRdb's copy has only in-frame clones and leaves some out. Of some 270,000 clones listed, approximately 84% are singletons.

The sequence came from a woman in her forties or fifties who had been exposed to COVID-19. V is TRBV5-1 and J is TRBJ1-1, with 7 positions matching TRBD1. Sequencing was carried out using PBMCs or T cells enriched from blood (not recorded which). The CDR3 protein is CASSPQGRTEAFF. The CDR3 DNA is TGCGCCAGCAGCCCACAGGGGCGGACTGAAGCTTTCTTT.